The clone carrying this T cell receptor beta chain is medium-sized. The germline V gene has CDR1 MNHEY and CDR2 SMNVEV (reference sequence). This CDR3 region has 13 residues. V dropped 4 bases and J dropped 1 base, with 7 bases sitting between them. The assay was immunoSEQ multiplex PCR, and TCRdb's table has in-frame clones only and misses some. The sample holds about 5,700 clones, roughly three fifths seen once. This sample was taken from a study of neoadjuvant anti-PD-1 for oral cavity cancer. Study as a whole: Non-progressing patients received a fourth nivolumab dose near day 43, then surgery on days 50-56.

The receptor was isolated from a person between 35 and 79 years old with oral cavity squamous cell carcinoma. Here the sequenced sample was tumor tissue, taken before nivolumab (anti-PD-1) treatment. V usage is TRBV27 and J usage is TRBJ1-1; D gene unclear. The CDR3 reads CASSWGENTEAFF. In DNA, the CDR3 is TGTGCCAGCAGTTGGGGAGAGAACACTGAAGCTTTCTTT.